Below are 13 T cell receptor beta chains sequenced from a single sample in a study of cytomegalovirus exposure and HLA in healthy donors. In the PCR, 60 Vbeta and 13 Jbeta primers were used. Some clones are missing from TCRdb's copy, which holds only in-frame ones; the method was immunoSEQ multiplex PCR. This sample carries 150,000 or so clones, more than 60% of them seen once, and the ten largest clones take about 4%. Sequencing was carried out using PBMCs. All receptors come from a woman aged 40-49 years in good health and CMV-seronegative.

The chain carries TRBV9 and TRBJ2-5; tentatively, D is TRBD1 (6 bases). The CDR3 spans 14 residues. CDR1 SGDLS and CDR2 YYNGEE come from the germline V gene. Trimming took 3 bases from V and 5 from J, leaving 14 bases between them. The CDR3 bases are TGTGCCAGCAGCGCTACAGGGTTTCTGGAGACCCAGTACTTC. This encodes CASSATGFLETQYF. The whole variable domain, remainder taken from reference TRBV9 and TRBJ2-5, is DSGVTQTPKHLITATGQRVTLRCSPRSGDLSVYWYQQSLDQGLQFLIQYYNGEERAKGNILERFSAQQFPDLHSELNLSSLELGDSALYFCASSATGFLETQYFGPGTRLLVL.

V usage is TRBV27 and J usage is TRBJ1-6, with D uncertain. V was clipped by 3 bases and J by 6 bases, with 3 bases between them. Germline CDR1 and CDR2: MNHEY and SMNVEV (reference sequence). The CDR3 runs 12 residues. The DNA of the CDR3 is TGTGCCAGCAGTTTCCTTAATTCACCCCTCCACTTT. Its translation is CASSFLNSPLHF.

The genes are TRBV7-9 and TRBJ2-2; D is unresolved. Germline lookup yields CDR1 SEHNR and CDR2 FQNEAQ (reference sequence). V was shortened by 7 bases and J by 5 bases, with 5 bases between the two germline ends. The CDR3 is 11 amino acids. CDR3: CASISTGELFF. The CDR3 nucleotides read TGTGCCAGCATTTCGACCGGGGAGCTGTTTTTT.

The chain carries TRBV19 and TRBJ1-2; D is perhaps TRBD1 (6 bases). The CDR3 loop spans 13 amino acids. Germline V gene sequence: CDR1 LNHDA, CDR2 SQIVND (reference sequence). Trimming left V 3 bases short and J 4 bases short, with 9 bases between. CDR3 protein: CASSIGQLYGYTF. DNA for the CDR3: TGTGCCAGTAGTATCGGACAGCTCTATGGCTACACCTTC.

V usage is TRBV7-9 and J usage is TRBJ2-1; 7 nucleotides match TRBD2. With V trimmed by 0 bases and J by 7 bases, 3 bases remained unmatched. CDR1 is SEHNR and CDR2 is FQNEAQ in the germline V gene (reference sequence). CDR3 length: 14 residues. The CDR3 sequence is CASSLAGTKNEQFF. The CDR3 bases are TGTGCCAGCAGCTTAGCGGGGACTAAAAATGAGCAGTTCTTC.

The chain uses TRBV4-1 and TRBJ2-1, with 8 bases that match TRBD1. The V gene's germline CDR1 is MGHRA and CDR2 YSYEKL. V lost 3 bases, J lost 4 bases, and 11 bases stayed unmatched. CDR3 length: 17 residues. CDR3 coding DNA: TGCGCCAGCAGCCAGAGGCCCCCGGGACAGGCTTACAATGAGCAGTTCTTC. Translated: CASSQRPPGQAYNEQFF.

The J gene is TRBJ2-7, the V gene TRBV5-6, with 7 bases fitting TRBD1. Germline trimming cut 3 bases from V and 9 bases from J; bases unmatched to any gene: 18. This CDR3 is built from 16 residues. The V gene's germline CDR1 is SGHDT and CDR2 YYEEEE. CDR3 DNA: TGTGCCAGCAGCTCTTCCGGGACAGAAAGCATCTATGGGCAGTACTTC. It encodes CASSSSGTESIYGQYF.

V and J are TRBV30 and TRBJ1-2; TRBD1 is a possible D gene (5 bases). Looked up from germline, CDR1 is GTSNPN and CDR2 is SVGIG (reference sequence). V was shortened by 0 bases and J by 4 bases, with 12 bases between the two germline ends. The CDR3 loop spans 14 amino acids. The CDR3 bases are TGTGCCTGGAGTGTCGGGACTTCGACCTATGGCTACACCTTC. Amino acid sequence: CAWSVGTSTYGYTF.

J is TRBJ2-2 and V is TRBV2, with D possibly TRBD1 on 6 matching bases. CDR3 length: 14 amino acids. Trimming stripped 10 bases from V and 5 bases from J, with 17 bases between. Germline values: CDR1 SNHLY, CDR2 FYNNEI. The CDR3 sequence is CATSGTSRTGELFF. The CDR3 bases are TGTGCCACCTCCGGGACATCAAGGACCGGGGAGCTGTTTTTT.

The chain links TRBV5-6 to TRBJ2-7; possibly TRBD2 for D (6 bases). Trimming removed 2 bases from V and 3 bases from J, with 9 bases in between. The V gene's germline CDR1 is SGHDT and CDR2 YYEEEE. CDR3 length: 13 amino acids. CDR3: CASSFYGGYEQYF. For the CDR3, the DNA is TGTGCCAGCAGCTTTTACGGGGGCTACGAGCAGTACTTC.

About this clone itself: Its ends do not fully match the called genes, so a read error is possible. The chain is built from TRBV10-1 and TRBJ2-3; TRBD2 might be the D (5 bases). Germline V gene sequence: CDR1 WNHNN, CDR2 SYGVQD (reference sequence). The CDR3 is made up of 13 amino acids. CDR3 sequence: CASSGSSTDTQYF. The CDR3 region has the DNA TGCGCCAGCAGTGGGTCTAGCACGGATACGCAGTATTTT.

CDR3: CASSPTAGGYNEQFF. DNA for the CDR3: TGCGCCAGCAGCCCTACAGCGGGGGGGTACAATGAGCAGTTCTTC. V and J are TRBV4-1 and TRBJ2-1; 10 bases line up with TRBD2. Trimming cost V 4 bases and J 4 bases; bases outside gene matches: 4. The CDR3 spans 15 residues. The germline V gene has CDR1 MGHRA and CDR2 YSYEKL.

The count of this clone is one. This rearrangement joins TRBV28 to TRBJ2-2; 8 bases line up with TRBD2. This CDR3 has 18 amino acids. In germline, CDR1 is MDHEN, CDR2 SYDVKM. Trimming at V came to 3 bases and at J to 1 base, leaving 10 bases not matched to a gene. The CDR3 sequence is CASSFRLAGLKNTGELFF. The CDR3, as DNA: TGTGCCAGCAGTTTTAGGCTAGCGGGCCTCAAGAACACCGGGGAGCTGTTTTTT.